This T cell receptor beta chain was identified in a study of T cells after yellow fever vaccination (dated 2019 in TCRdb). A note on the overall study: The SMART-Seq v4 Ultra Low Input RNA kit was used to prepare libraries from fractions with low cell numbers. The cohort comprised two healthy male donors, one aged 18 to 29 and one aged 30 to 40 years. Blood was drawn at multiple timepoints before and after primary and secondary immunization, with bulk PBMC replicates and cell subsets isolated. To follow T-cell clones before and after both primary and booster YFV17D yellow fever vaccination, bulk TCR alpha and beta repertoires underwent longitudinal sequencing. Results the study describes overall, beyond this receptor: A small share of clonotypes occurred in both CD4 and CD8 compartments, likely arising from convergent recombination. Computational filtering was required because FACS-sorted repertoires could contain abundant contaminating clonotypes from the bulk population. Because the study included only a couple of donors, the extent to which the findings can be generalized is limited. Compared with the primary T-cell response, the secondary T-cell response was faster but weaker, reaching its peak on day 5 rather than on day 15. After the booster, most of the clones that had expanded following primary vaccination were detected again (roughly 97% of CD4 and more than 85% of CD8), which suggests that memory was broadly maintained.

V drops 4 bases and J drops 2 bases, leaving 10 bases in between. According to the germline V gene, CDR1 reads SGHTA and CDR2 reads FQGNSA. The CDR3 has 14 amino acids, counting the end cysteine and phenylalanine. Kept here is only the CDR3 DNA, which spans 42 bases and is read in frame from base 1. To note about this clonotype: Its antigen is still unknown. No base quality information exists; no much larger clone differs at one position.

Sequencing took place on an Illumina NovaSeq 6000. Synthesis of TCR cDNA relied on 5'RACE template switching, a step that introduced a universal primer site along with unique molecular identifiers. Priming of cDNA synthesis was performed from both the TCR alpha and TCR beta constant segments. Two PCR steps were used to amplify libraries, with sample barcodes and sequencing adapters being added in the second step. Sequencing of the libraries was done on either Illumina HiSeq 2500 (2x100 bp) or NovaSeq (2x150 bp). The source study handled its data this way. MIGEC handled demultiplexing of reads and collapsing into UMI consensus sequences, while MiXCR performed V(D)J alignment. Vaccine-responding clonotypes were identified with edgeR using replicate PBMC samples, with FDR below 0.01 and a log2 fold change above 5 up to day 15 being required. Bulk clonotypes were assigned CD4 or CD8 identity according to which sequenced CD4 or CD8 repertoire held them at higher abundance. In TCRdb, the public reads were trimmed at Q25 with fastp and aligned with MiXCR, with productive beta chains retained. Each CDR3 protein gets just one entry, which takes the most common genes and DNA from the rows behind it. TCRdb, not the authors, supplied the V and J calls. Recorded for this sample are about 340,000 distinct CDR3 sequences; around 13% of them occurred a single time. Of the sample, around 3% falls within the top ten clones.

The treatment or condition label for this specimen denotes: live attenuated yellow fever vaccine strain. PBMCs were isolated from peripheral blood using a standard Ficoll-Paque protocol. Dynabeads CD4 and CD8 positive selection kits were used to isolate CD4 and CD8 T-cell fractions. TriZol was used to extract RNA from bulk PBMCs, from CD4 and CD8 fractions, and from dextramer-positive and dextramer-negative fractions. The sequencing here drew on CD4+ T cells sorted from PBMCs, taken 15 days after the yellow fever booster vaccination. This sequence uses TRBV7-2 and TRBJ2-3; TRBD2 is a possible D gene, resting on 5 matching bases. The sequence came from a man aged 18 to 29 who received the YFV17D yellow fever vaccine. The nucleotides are TGTGCCAGCAGCTCCGGAGGAACCACAGATACGCAGTATTTT. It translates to CASSSGGTTDTQYF.